This T cell receptor (beta chain) was identified in a study of T cell responses to AZD1222 COVID-19 vaccine (dated by TCRdb to the early 2020s). Describing the broader study: A total of 233 trial participants underwent TCR sequencing, of whom about 210 received two doses of AZD1222 and about 25 received two doses of the MenACWY control vaccine. Enrollment into the trials was organized by age into subgroups of 18-55, 56-69 and 70-plus years, and those subgroups contained roughly 150, 30 and 60 TCR-sequenced participants, respectively. The study at large found these results: The whole spike protein was spanned by vaccine-associated CD4 TCRs, and dominant responses were seen in regions 160-218 and 743-854. Conclusions about previously exposed vaccinees were limited because only a handful of AZD1222 recipients were SARS-CoV-2 seropositive at baseline. In the small 56-69-year group, the increase in depth fell short of significance, most likely because of low power. After two AZD1222 doses, spike-specific TCR breadth and depth were significantly higher than at day 0 and than in MenACWY recipients. Because no day 14 peak-response samples were available, repertoires were characterized only after the peak T cell response. Participants were mostly white British, with more females than males. The authors suggested clonal diversity may have been underestimated. Epitopes outside the regions mutated in the B.1.351 and B.1.1.7 variants were reportedly recognized by nearly half of the unique spike-specific TCRs.

Turning to this clone: Its antigen is not yet known. No per-base quality is available; no much larger clone lies one base away.

Interpreted using the paper, the time point label stands for: about 28 days (+/-7) after the second vaccine dose. AZD1222 recipients given second doses at about 4 weeks or at about 12 weeks were pooled, since spike-specific TCR depth and breadth were not found to differ between the two schedules. Vaccinee samples came from UK trials COV001 and COV002, including a single-blind randomized controlled phase 2/3 trial of AZD1222 (ChAdOx1 nCoV-19) in healthy adults. Trial participant PBMC samples were collected at day 0 and day 28 after the second dose for TCRbeta chain sequencing. The CDR3 regions of human TCRbeta chains were analyzed by immunosequencing. The authors processed their data as follows. Repertoire TCRs were matched against a reference library of SARS-CoV-2-specific TCRs generated with the MIRA antigen-specificity platform. Breadth was defined as the fraction of unique TCRs that were SARS-CoV-2-associated. Depth was defined as the fraction of total T cells that were SARS-CoV-2-associated. Using the MIRA data, each spike-specific TCR was mapped to the spike region that the TCR reacts to and placed in a CD4 or CD8 class. Log10-transformed breadth and depth values were compared by one-way ANOVA with Sidak's multiple comparisons tests. TCRdb limited this immuneACCESS table to in-frame rearrangements with V and J called. A share of clones is missing; checked studies link under half to unresolved V genes, and the rest is unexplained. That table is the source of V, J and clone size, and D and trimming were worked out from the DNA. This sample has more than 80,000 clones in its table, and around 85% of those were observed once. The top ten clonotypes cover 9.5% to 13% of the sample.

The sample was peripheral blood, taken 28 days after the second AZD1222 dose. The receptor was isolated from an adult who received the AZD1222 COVID-19 vaccine.

The DNA sequence follows: TGTGCCACCACGGCGGCAACTAGCACAGATACGCAGTATTTT. It translates as CATTAATSTDTQYF. The V and J genes are TRBV2 and TRBJ2-3; there is no confident call for the D gene. The germline V gene encodes CDR1 SNHLY and CDR2 FYNNEI. Cut back by 10 bases and 0 bases, the V and J ends lie 14 bases apart. The CDR3 holds 14 amino acids from the cysteine to the phenylalanine. CDR3 DNA is the only sequence kept; it has 42 bases, read in frame from the first base.